Listed below are T cell receptor beta chains from one sample, sequenced in a study of regulatory T cells in long-lasting Graves disease. TCRdb redid the calling of the multiplex PCR reads with MiXCR, one entry per CDR3 protein. The sample carries roughly 500,000 distinct CDR3 sequences, about 11% recorded once. These data were also reused for a study on T cells in Graves' hyperthyroidism and ophthalmopathy.

The sequencing here drew on peripheral blood mononuclear cells (PBMCs), taken at new diagnosis, from a patient treated with antithyroid drugs. The receptors were sampled from a woman aged 25 to 39 with Graves disease. The CDR3 runs from the conserved cysteine through the conserved F or W. A D gene is named only where the DNA matches it firmly. Some rows mark clone size as missing; the rest say once, few, many or name a class of expanded clone.

D	size	length	V	J	DNA	CDR3
NA	many	13	TRBV20-1	TRBJ2-5	NA	CSASFGRGSLEYF
NA	many	15	TRBV14	TRBJ2-3	TGTGCCAGCAGTCTTGGACTACCCGGGACAGATACGCAGTATTTT	CASSLGLPGTDTQYF
NA	NA	15	TRBV6-5	TRBJ1-4	TGTGCCAGCAGTTACTCGAGGATATCCAATGAAAAACTGTTTTTT	CASSYSRISNEKLFF
NA	many	13	TRBV11-2	TRBJ1-1	TGTGCCAGCAGCTTATGGAAGAACACTGAAGCTTTCTTT	CASSLWKNTEAFF
NA	many	13	TRBV28	TRBJ2-7	TGTGCCAGCAGTCGTAGGGGAATCTACGAGCAGTACTTC	CASSRRGIYEQYF
TRBD2	few	15	TRBV11-2	TRBJ2-1	TGTGCCAGCAGCTTACAGGGACTAGGGCCCAATGAGCAGTTCTTC	CASSLQGLGPNEQFF
TRBD1	many	14	TRBV29-1	TRBJ2-1	TGCAGCGCTTCACCGACAGGGTTGGTAGATGAGCAGTTCTTC	CSASPTGLVDEQFF
NA	NA	16	TRBV18	TRBJ1-4	TGTGCCAGCTCATCCCAAGGACAGCCGAAGGGTGAAAAACTGTTTTTT	CASSSQGQPKGEKLFF
TRBD1	NA	16	TRBV7-2	TRBJ1-5	TGTGCCAGCAGCTTCCAATACAGGGGCAGGAATCAGCCCCAGCATTTT	CASSFQYRGRNQPQHF
NA	many	14	TRBV30	TRBJ1-2	TGTGCCTGGAGCCAATTCTCGGGGAACTATGGCTACACCTTC	CAWSQFSGNYGYTF
NA	few	14	TRBV4-3	TRBJ2-5	TGCGCCAGCAGCCAAGAGCTCAGGGAGAAGACCCAGTACTTC	CASSQELREKTQYF
NA	many	13	TRBV12-5	TRBJ2-5	TGTGCTAGTGGTTCCGGACCCGGGGAGACCCAGTACTTC	CASGSGPGETQYF
NA	many	15	TRBV5-1	TRBJ2-3	TGCGCCAGCAGCTCTGGGACGGCGAACACAGATACGCAGTATTTT	CASSSGTANTDTQYF
NA	many	12	TRBV5-1	TRBJ1-2	TGCGCCAGCAGTGCAGGGCCAGATGGCTACACCTTC	CASSAGPDGYTF
NA	many	14	TRBV7-9	TRBJ1-1	TGTGCCAGCAGCTTAGCCCTCATGAACACTGAAGCTTTCTTT	CASSLALMNTEAFF
NA	many	14	TRBV6-2/TRBV6-3	TRBJ1-2	TGTGCCAGCAGTTATCCCGCCTCCGCCTATGGCTACACCTTC	CASSYPASAYGYTF
NA	many	14	TRBV3-1	TRBJ2-2	TGTGCCAGCAGCCCTGGACTATCCCAAAGGGAGCTGTTTTTT	CASSPGLSQRELFF
NA	many	15	TRBV7-2	TRBJ1-2	TGTGCCAGCAGCCCAATCCCGGGACCTATCTATGGCTACACCTTC	CASSPIPGPIYGYTF
NA	few	14	TRBV7-8	TRBJ2-7	TGTGCCAGCAGCTTACAGGGAAAACTCTACGAGCAGTACTTC	CASSLQGKLYEQYF
TRBD2	many	13	TRBV29-1	TRBJ2-5	TGCAGCGCCCGGCGGGGGACCCAAGAGACCCAGTACTTC	CSARRGTQETQYF
NA	NA	12	TRBV20-1	TRBJ2-7	TGCAGTGTCGTTCAGGGGAGCTACGAGCAGTACTTC	CSVVQGSYEQYF
NA	NA	15	TRBV19	TRBJ2-4	TGTGCCAGTACTTCCCGAGGGACGGCCAAAAACATTCAGTACTTC	CASTSRGTAKNIQYF